This TCR beta chain is drawn from a study of beta chain features in type 1 diabetes. All of the isolated RNA was reverse transcribed, so expressed TCRB transcripts were sequenced. TCRdb keeps only in-frame clones here, not all; method: immunoSEQ multiplex PCR. This sample has 150,000 to 170,000 clones, with 8.1% found just once. The sample was central memory CD4+ T cells from blood. The TCR comes from a man between 18 and 29 years old in good health.

The CDR3 here is CASIRDRGQAEQFF. CDR3 sequence (DNA): TGTGCCAGCATTAGGGACAGGGGCCAAGCTGAGCAGTTCTTC. The chain joins TRBV2 to TRBJ2-1; 10 bases match TRBD1. Germline lookup yields CDR1 SNHLY and CDR2 FYNNEI. V shed 7 bases, J shed 9 bases, and the junction held 9 bases outside the gene matches. The CDR3 is made up of 14 amino acids.